Following are 25 T cell receptor beta chains from one sample sequenced in a study of OX40 agonist ivuxolimab in advanced cancers. The repertoire was sequenced with immunoSEQ multiplex PCR; TCRdb's copy has only in-frame clones and lacks some. The sample lists tens of thousands of clones, around 87% occurring once. Source: CD4+ or CD8+ T cells sorted from blood, taken in a trial of the OX40 agonist ivuxolimab. These receptors all stem from an adult with an advanced solid tumor such as melanoma, head and neck, liver or kidney cancer.

The genes are TRBV7-9 and TRBJ1-5; 11 positions agree with TRBD1. The junction had 1 base not matched to a gene; V was cut back by 4 bases and J by 2 bases. Germline values: CDR1 SEHNR, CDR2 FQNEAQ (reference sequence). This CDR3 is built from 15 residues. The chain's CDR3 is CASSWGQGGNQPQHF. CDR3 DNA sequence: TGTGCCAGCAGCTGGGGACAGGGGGGCAATCAGCCCCAGCATTTT. Full variable domain (missing parts from reference TRBV7-9 and TRBJ1-5): DTGVSQNPRHKITKRGQNVTFRCDPISEHNRLYWYRQTLGQGPEFLTYFQNEAQLEKSRLLSDRFSAERPKGSFSTLEIQRTEQGDSAMYLCASSWGQGGNQPQHFGDGTRLSIL.

CDR3 residues: CASSLGPGLAVYEQYF. CDR3 bases: TGTGCCAGCAGCTTAGGGCCGGGACTAGCTGTTTACGAGCAGTACTTC. The chain employs TRBV7-9 and TRBJ2-7, with 9 bases identical to TRBD2. CDR3 length: 16 amino acids. J was trimmed by 4 bases and V by 1 base; bases with no gene match: 8. Germline V gene lookup returns CDR1 SEHNR and CDR2 FQNEAQ (reference sequence).

The chain carries TRBV15 and TRBJ1-2; the D is unclear. The ends were cut back, 0 bases at V and 1 base at J, with 6 bases in the middle. CDR1 is LNHNV, CDR2 YYDKDF, per germline (reference sequence). This CDR3 contains 14 residues. The CDR3 loop reads CATSRDQFNYGYTF. The CDR3 DNA follows: TGTGCCACCAGCAGAGATCAGTTTAACTATGGCTACACCTTC.

This clone was observed once. The chain couples TRBV28 to TRBJ1-5, with no clear D. Germline CDR1 and CDR2: MDHEN and SYDVKM. This CDR3 has 18 residues. Trimming shortened V by 1 base and J by 2 bases, and 18 bases separated the two germline ends. The CDR3 protein is CASSLYPGGQGRNQPQHF. CDR3 nucleotides: TGTGCCAGCAGTTTATATCCCGGAGGTCAAGGGCGCAATCAGCCCCAGCATTTT.

The chain carries TRBV5-1 and TRBJ2-5; D unresolved. CDR1 is SGHRS, CDR2 YFSETQ, per germline. V lost 2 bases and J 3 bases, leaving 8 bases between the germline ends. CDR3 size: 13 residues. The CDR3, as DNA: TGCGCCAGCAGCTTTCGACTGGAAGAGACCCAGTACTTC. Its translation: CASSFRLEETQYF.

This CDR3 reads CASSDIGTGGGYTF. In nucleotides, the CDR3 is TGTGCCAGCAGTGATATCGGGACAGGGGGTGGCTACACCTTC. The V call is TRBV2, the J call TRBJ1-2; 11 bases are shared with TRBD1. The junction had 4 bases not matched to a gene; V was cut back by 3 bases and J by 7 bases. CDR3 length: 14 amino acids. Germline V lookup: CDR1 SNHLY, CDR2 FYNNEI. Filled out from reference TRBV2 and TRBJ1-2, the complete variable domain reads EPEVTQTPSHQVTQMGQEVILRCVPISNHLYFYWYRQILGQKVEFLVSFYNNEISEKSEIFDDQFSVERPDGSNFTLKIRSTKLEDSAMYFCASSDIGTGGGYTFGSGTRLTVV.

This chain uses TRBV10-3 with TRBJ2-5; weak D call: TRBD2 (6 bases). The V end lost 3 bases, the J end lost 1 base, and 9 bases lay between the germline ends. The CDR3 has 14 amino acids. CDR1 is ENHRY and CDR2 is SYGVKD in the germline V gene. CDR3 DNA: TGTGCCATCAGTGATGGGGGGAGCCAAGAGACCCAGTACTTC. Translation gives CAISDGGSQETQYF.

The V and J genes are TRBV10-3 and TRBJ2-3; D perhaps matches TRBD2 (7 bases). The CDR3 sequence is 14 residues long. Germline CDR1 ENHRY, CDR2 SYGVKD. V shed 2 bases and J shed 4 bases, with 10 bases lying between them. The CDR3 nucleotides read TGTGCCATCAGTGAGGGGGGGGGCCCAGATACGCAGTATTTT. Its translation is CAISEGGGPDTQYF.

The rearrangement joins TRBV19 to TRBJ2-5, with D perhaps matching TRBD2 (6 bases). The CDR3 covers 14 residues. CDR1 and CDR2 from the germline V gene are LNHDA and SQIVND (reference sequence). Trimming left V 5 bases short and J 6 bases short, with 16 bases between. CDR3 DNA sequence: TGTGCCAGTAGTTCCACGTATGGGACTCAGACCCAGTACTTC. Translation gives CASSSTYGTQTQYF. Together with reference TRBV19 and TRBJ2-5, the CDR3 gives the full variable domain: DGGITQSPKYLFRKEGQNVTLSCEQNLNHDAMYWYRQDPGQGLRLIYYSQIVNDFQKGDIAEGYSVSREKKESFPLTVTSAQKNPTAFYLCASSSTYGTQTQYFGPGTRLLVL.

The sample holds a few counts of this clone. V gene TRBV6-5 combines with J gene TRBJ1-5; a weak D match, TRBD1 (6 bases). The CDR3 sequence is 13 residues long. CDR1 is MNHEY and CDR2 is SVGAGI in the germline V gene. Deletions cut 4 bases from V and 7 bases from J, with 11 bases between. CDR3 sequence reads: CASSSQQGQPQHF. CDR3 in DNA: TGTGCCAGCAGTTCCCAACAGGGACAGCCCCAGCATTTT.

CDR3 sequence (DNA): TGTGCCAGCAGGTCCGGGATCGAGGAGCTGTTTTTT. Its protein product is CASRSGIEELFF. The V call is TRBV9, the J call TRBJ2-2; perhaps TRBD2 as D (5 bases). The CDR3 runs 12 residues. V shed 5 bases and J shed 10 bases, with 12 bases lying between them. The germline V gene encodes CDR1 SGDLS and CDR2 YYNGEE. Using reference TRBV9 and TRBJ2-2 for the parts outside the CDR3, the full variable domain is DSGVTQTPKHLITATGQRVTLRCSPRSGDLSVYWYQQSLDQGLQFLIQYYNGEERAKGNILERFSAQQFPDLHSELNLSSLELGDSALYFCASRSGIEELFFGEGSRLTVL.

This chain joins TRBV6-5 and TRBJ1-6; 8 bases align to TRBD1. The V gene end was trimmed by 0 bases and the J gene end by 8 bases; junction bases not matched to a gene: 6. The CDR3 runs to 16 residues. Germline assignment: CDR1 MNHEY and CDR2 SVGAGI. The CDR3 bases are TGTGCCAGCAGTTACTCTATCGGGACAGGCCATTCACCCCTCCACTTT. The encoded protein is CASSYSIGTGHSPLHF.

The CDR3 sequence: CASSTPGPGETQYF. DNA for the CDR3: TGTGCCAGCAGCACCCCAGGCCCGGGGGAGACCCAGTACTTC. The chain couples TRBV13 to TRBJ2-5; D might be TRBD2 (5 bases). CDR3 length: 14 residues. Trimming pared 5 bases from V and 5 bases from J, leaving 15 bases between. CDR1 is PRHDT, CDR2 FYEKMQ, per germline (reference sequence).

The chain joins TRBV5-4 to TRBJ2-1, with D possibly being TRBD2 (6 bases). CDR3 length equals 16 residues. Germline V CDR1 and CDR2: SGHNT, YYREEE (reference sequence). The V end was cut by 4 bases, the J end by 0 bases, with 14 bases between. The DNA for the CDR3 is TGTGCCAGCAGCCTGGGGACTGGGAGCTCCTACAATGAGCAGTTCTTC. Its translation: CASSLGTGSSYNEQFF.

This chain joins TRBV9 and TRBJ2-3, with TRBD2 as a possible D gene (6 bases). This CDR3 is built from 17 residues. V shed 6 bases and J shed 1 base, with 21 bases lying between them. Germline V CDR1 and CDR2: SGDLS, YYNGEE. This CDR3 is CASTLSGRGSGTDTQYF. CDR3 nucleotide sequence: TGTGCCAGCACCCTCTCTGGGCGGGGAAGCGGCACAGATACGCAGTATTTT.

The chain uses TRBV18 and TRBJ2-7; D call uncertain. Germline CDR1 KGHSH, CDR2 LQKENI. The V end was cut by 8 bases, the J end by 0 bases, with 11 bases between. This CDR3 has 13 residues. CDR3 nucleotide sequence: TGTGCCAGCGCCCCACTAAGCTCCTACGAGCAGTACTTC. Translation gives CASAPLSSYEQYF.

The V call is TRBV9, the J call TRBJ2-2; 11 bases agree with TRBD1. The V segment lost 3 bases and the J segment 4 bases; nucleotides outside the gene matches: 5. The CDR3 totals 16 residues. Germline V gene data show CDR1 as SGDLS and CDR2 as YYNGEE. CDR3 sequence reads: CASSGPGTGGTGELFF. CDR3 coding DNA: TGTGCCAGCAGCGGACCCGGGACAGGGGGCACCGGGGAGCTGTTTTTT.

This clone was detected only once. The chain has TRBV5-1 and TRBJ2-5; no clear D gene. Germline V gene sequence: CDR1 SGHRS, CDR2 YFSETQ. This CDR3 is 15 amino acids long. The V gene lost 1 base and the J gene lost 5 bases, with 15 bases spanning the gap. CDR3 nucleotide sequence: TGCGCCAGCAGCTTGAACGGGCGGTTAGGGGAGACCCAGTACTTC. Its protein product is CASSLNGRLGETQYF.

The CDR3, as DNA: TGTGCCAGCAGTTACTCTGTCGGTGTTAACTATGGCTACACCTTC. This translates into CASSYSVGVNYGYTF. The V call is TRBV6-5, the J call TRBJ1-2; D not certain. The CDR3 spans 15 residues. V was clipped by 0 bases and J by 1 base, with 9 bases between them. Germline CDR1 MNHEY, CDR2 SVGAGI.

Only one count was recorded for this clone. This chain links TRBV5-1 with TRBJ2-7, with D perhaps matching TRBD1 or TRBD2 (6 bases each). The CDR3 length is 14 residues. Trimming pared 1 base from V and 0 bases from J, leaving 8 bases between. Per the germline V gene, CDR1 is SGHRS and CDR2 is YFSETQ. The CDR3 reads CASSLRGDSYEQYF. CDR3 bases: TGCGCCAGCAGCTTGAGGGGGGACTCCTACGAGCAGTACTTC. Full variable domain (outside the CDR3, taken from reference TRBV5-1 and TRBJ2-7): KAGVTQTPRYLIKTRGQQVTLSCSPISGHRSVSWYQQTPGQGLQFLFEYFSETQRNKGNFPGRFSGRQFSNSRSEMNVSTLELGDSALYLCASSLRGDSYEQYFGPGTRLTVT.

This rearrangement joins TRBV5-1 to TRBJ2-5; the match to TRBD2 covers 10 bases. CDR3 length equals 16 residues. Germline loops: CDR1 SGHRS, CDR2 YFSETQ. The V segment lost 3 bases and the J segment 3 bases; nucleotides outside the gene matches: 8. The CDR3 nucleotides are TGCGCCAGCAGCTCGCTACTAGCGGGAATAAAAGAGACCCAGTACTTC. This sequence encodes CASSSLLAGIKETQYF. Full variable domain (rest looked up from reference TRBV5-1 and TRBJ2-5): KAGVTQTPRYLIKTRGQQVTLSCSPISGHRSVSWYQQTPGQGLQFLFEYFSETQRNKGNFPGRFSGRQFSNSRSEMNVSTLELGDSALYLCASSSLLAGIKETQYFGPGTRLLVL.

Regarding this clone: A junction end diverges from the germline sequence, so it may reflect a read error. The chain recombines TRBV4-1 with TRBJ1-5; 10 positions agree with TRBD1. The CDR3 consists of 19 residues. Germline values: CDR1 MGHRA, CDR2 YSYEKL. The chain's CDR3 is CASSQDRRTGGGGNQPQNF. For the CDR3, the DNA is TGCGCCAGCAGCCAAGATCGCCGGACAGGGGGAGGCGGCAATCAGCCCCAGAATTTT.

As for this clone: Other nucleotide sequences from this sample produce the same CDR3. The chain is built from TRBV5-5 and TRBJ1-5, with D hard to call. This CDR3 spans 15 amino acids. Germline V gives CDR1 SGHKS, CDR2 YYEKEE (reference sequence). Trimming left V 0 bases short and J 1 base short, with 8 bases between. DNA for the CDR3: TGTGCCAGCAGCTTGGGAGGGTTCAGCAATCAGCCCCAGCATTTT. Protein: CASSLGGFSNQPQHF.

The chain is built from TRBV2 and TRBJ1-2, with 8 bases fitting TRBD1. Germline V CDR1 and CDR2: SNHLY, FYNNEI. CDR3 length equals 14 residues. Germline trimming cut 2 bases from V and 4 bases from J; bases unmatched to any gene: 3. The CDR3 is CASSERTGTYGYTF. CDR3 sequence (DNA): TGTGCCAGCAGTGAAAGGACAGGGACCTATGGCTACACCTTC.

The chain carries TRBV25-1 and TRBJ2-1, with 15 bases aligning to TRBD2. With V trimmed by 6 bases and J by 2 bases, 5 bases remained unmatched. The germline V gene has CDR1 MGHDK and CDR2 SYGVNS. The CDR3 covers 17 residues. The CDR3 is CASRGLAGGTAYNEQFF. DNA for the CDR3: TGTGCCAGCAGGGGACTAGCGGGGGGTACGGCCTACAATGAGCAGTTCTTC.